This passage covers 24 T cell receptor beta chains from one sample sequenced in a study of OX40 agonist ivuxolimab in advanced cancers. The data were produced by immunoSEQ multiplex PCR, yet TCRdb's version contains in-frame clones alone and is incomplete. The sample yields some 70,000 clones, around 86% seen once. Sequences were derived from CD4+ or CD8+ T cells sorted from blood, sampled in a trial of the OX40 agonist ivuxolimab. These receptors were taken from an adult with an advanced solid tumor such as melanoma, head and neck, liver or kidney cancer.

This sequence joins TRBV18 and TRBJ1-2, with D uncertain. The CDR3 contains 13 residues. V was cut by 1 base and J by 8 bases, with 11 bases left in between. CDR1 and CDR2 from the germline V gene are KGHSH and LQKENI. CDR3 bases: TGTGCCAGCTCACCACTAACAGATGAGGGCTACACCTTC. Translation gives CASSPLTDEGYTF.

The V and J genes are TRBV5-1 and TRBJ2-2; no firm D call. This CDR3 contains 16 residues. V was pared by 2 bases and J by 1 base, with 12 bases between. Germline V gene lookup returns CDR1 SGHRS and CDR2 YFSETQ. The CDR3 bases are TGCGCCAGCAGCTTTTCTTCGGTGGGGAACACCGGGGAGCTGTTTTTT. Protein sequence: CASSFSSVGNTGELFF.

The CDR3 DNA sequence: TGTGCCAGCAGTGAGCAGGGTTCTGGGGCCAACGTCCTGACTTTC. Residues: CASSEQGSGANVLTF. The chain recombines TRBV6-1 with TRBJ2-6; the D gene is possibly TRBD1 (5 bases). Germline loops: CDR1 MNHNS, CDR2 SASEGT. Between the trimmed V and J ends, which lost 3 bases and 1 base, there was a span of 7 bases. The CDR3 consists of 15 residues.

The V call is TRBV14, the J call TRBJ1-1; D is uncertain. The germline V gene has CDR1 SGHDN and CDR2 FVKESK. The CDR3 contains 12 residues. The ends were cut back, 8 bases at V and 5 bases at J, with 12 bases in the middle. CDR3 loop: CASGDYGTEAFF. The CDR3 DNA reads TGTGCCAGCGGGGATTATGGGACTGAAGCTTTCTTT.

The V and J genes are TRBV11-3 and TRBJ2-5; weak D call: TRBD1 (6 bases). This CDR3 comprises 11 residues. Germline V gene lookup returns CDR1 SGHNT and CDR2 YENEEA. V lost 5 bases, J lost 14 bases, and 15 bases lay in between. In DNA, the CDR3 is TGTGCCAGCAGCGTCGACAGGAGTTACTACTTC. Translated, it gives CASSVDRSYYF.

This chain's CDR3 is CASSGAPGDTQYF. CDR3 sequence (DNA): TGTGCCAGCAGCGGGGCCCCGGGCGATACGCAGTATTTT. The genes are TRBV6-1 and TRBJ2-3, with D perhaps given as TRBD1 or TRBD2 (5 bases each). Germline V gene sequence: CDR1 MNHNS, CDR2 SASEGT. V lost 6 bases and J lost 6, with 13 bases in between. The CDR3 sequence is 13 residues long.

The chain links TRBV7-2 to TRBJ1-1; no firm D call. The V gene lost 6 bases and the J gene lost 1 base, with 15 bases spanning the gap. CDR3 length: 15 amino acids. The germline CDR1 and CDR2 sequences are SGHTA and FQGNSA. The CDR3 protein is CASSPRPGGNTEAFF. The CDR3 DNA is TGTGCCAGCAGTCCACGACCAGGAGGGAACACTGAAGCTTTCTTT.

This clone was detected a few times. This chain joins TRBV2 and TRBJ1-6; 9 bases match TRBD1. J gave up 7 bases and V 5 bases, and 6 bases lay outside the gene matches. The CDR3 contains 15 residues. Germline lookup yields CDR1 SNHLY and CDR2 FYNNEI. The CDR3 sequence is CASSFLTGGNSPLHF. As DNA, the CDR3 is TGTGCCAGCAGTTTCCTGACAGGGGGAAATTCACCCCTCCACTTT.

This clone showed up just a few times. The chain is built from TRBV12-5 and TRBJ2-2; no firm D call. Trimming took 1 base from V and 6 from J, leaving 3 bases between them. Germline CDR1 LGHNT, CDR2 FRNRAP. The CDR3 is made up of 12 amino acids. CDR3 coding DNA: TGTGCTAGTGGTTTGGGACCCGGGGAGCTGTTTTTT. It encodes CASGLGPGELFF. Combining the CDR3 with reference TRBV12-5 and TRBJ2-2 gives the whole variable domain DARVTQTPRHKVTEMGQEVTMRCQPILGHNTVFWYRQTMMQGLELLAYFRNRAPLDDSGMPKDRFSAEMPDATLATLKIQPSEPRDSAVYFCASGLGPGELFFGEGSRLTVL.

V is TRBV7-2 and J is TRBJ1-2, with 8 bases fitting TRBD1. Germline V gene sequence: CDR1 SGHTA, CDR2 FQGNSA. The CDR3 totals 16 residues. The V and J ends lost 5 bases and 5 bases, in that order; junction bases with no gene match: 13. The DNA of the CDR3 is TGTGCCAGCAGCAGCCCCCGACAGGGGCGCGGGTATGGCTACACCTTC. Amino acids: CASSSPRQGRGYGYTF.

The genes are TRBV6-5 and TRBJ1-1, with no clear D. Germline CDR1 MNHEY, CDR2 SVGAGI. This CDR3 has 13 residues. Trimming removed 0 bases at V and 4 bases at J, with 6 bases between. CDR3 nucleotide sequence: TGTGCCAGCAGTTACTCAGGGAGCACTGAAGCTTTCTTT. This encodes CASSYSGSTEAFF.

The V and J genes are TRBV5-5 and TRBJ1-1; D gene unclear. Trimming took off 0 bases at V and 0 bases at J, with 6 bases between the two ends. This CDR3 comprises 14 residues. From germline, CDR1 is SGHKS and CDR2 YYEKEE (reference sequence). The CDR3 DNA sequence: TGTGCCAGCAGCTTGGCCGGTATGAACACTGAAGCTTTCTTT. Its translation is CASSLAGMNTEAFF.

This chain links TRBV5-4 with TRBJ2-7; D ambiguous. The CDR3 is 14 residues long. From germline, CDR1 is SGHNT and CDR2 YYREEE (reference sequence). V dropped 4 bases and J dropped 3 bases, with 14 bases sitting between them. The CDR3 loop reads CASSTPTGGYEQYF. The CDR3 region has the DNA TGTGCCAGCAGCACCCCGACCGGTGGCTACGAGCAGTACTTC.

This clone is medium-sized by share. V is TRBV7-2 and J is TRBJ1-6; D is unresolved. The CDR3 spans 14 residues. Per germline, CDR1 SGHTA and CDR2 FQGNSA. V was pared by 5 bases and J by 3 bases, with 8 bases between. DNA for the CDR3: TGTGCCAGCAGCCCCAGAGTCTATAATTCACCCCTCCACTTT. Protein product: CASSPRVYNSPLHF.

This chain links TRBV6-5 with TRBJ2-5; 10 bases fit TRBD2. CDR3 length: 15 residues. The V gene end was trimmed by 7 bases and the J gene end by 4 bases; junction bases not matched to a gene: 9. The V gene's germline CDR1 is MNHEY and CDR2 SVGAGI. This CDR3 is CASKASGGRGETQYF. DNA for the CDR3: TGTGCCAGCAAGGCTAGCGGGGGCCGGGGAGAGACCCAGTACTTC.

The genes are TRBV18 and TRBJ1-5, with unresolved D. The germline CDR1 and CDR2 sequences are KGHSH and LQKENI. There are 15 residues in the CDR3. The V end lost 3 bases, the J end lost 3 bases, and 12 bases lay between the germline ends. The CDR3 region has the DNA TGTGCCAGCTCACCGGTAGGAGGTTCCAATCAGCCCCAGCATTTT. It encodes CASSPVGGSNQPQHF.

The genes are TRBV6-5 and TRBJ2-7; a weak D match, TRBD1 (5 bases). Trimming removed 2 bases at V and 3 bases at J, with 14 bases between. CDR3 length: 15 residues. CDR1 and CDR2 from the germline V gene are MNHEY and SVGAGI. The CDR3 loop is CASSYKGASSYEQYF. The CDR3, as DNA: TGTGCCAGCAGTTACAAAGGGGCCTCGAGCTACGAGCAGTACTTC.

J is TRBJ1-4 and V is TRBV6-7; 9 nucleotides agree with TRBD1. TRBV6-7 belongs to the ORF category, with a function that is uncertain. The CDR3 sequence is 15 residues long. J gave up 8 bases and V 0 bases, and 4 bases lay outside the gene matches. CDR3 DNA: TGTGCCAGCAGTTACTCTAGGGACAGGGTCGAAAAACTGTTTTTT. As protein: CASSYSRDRVEKLFF.

The chain employs TRBV27 and TRBJ1-1; 9 nucleotides agree with TRBD1. CDR3 length equals 14 residues. J lost 1 base, V lost 6 bases, and 3 bases had no gene match. Germline lookup yields CDR1 MNHEY and CDR2 SMNVEV (reference sequence). In DNA, the CDR3 is TGTGCCAGCAGGAGGGGACAGGGGAACACTGAAGCTTTCTTT. Its translation: CASRRGQGNTEAFF.

The chain carries TRBV5-1 and TRBJ2-1, with D perhaps being TRBD1 or TRBD2 (6 bases each). The V end was cut by 0 bases, the J end by 4 bases, with 23 bases between. The CDR3 has 19 residues. Germline assignment: CDR1 SGHRS and CDR2 YFSETQ. This CDR3 is CASSLVPSSGAGLYNEQFF. In nucleotides, the CDR3 is TGCGCCAGCAGCTTGGTTCCTAGCTCGGGGGCGGGCTTATACAATGAGCAGTTCTTC.

The CDR3 protein is CASSDPRANSYEQYF. CDR3 nucleotide sequence: TGTGCCAGCAGCGATCCCCGGGCCAACTCCTACGAGCAGTACTTC. The chain uses TRBV5-4 and TRBJ2-7; D is uncertain. Germline CDR1 SGHNT, CDR2 YYREEE (reference sequence). Trimming stripped 4 bases from V and 0 bases from J, with 14 bases between. The CDR3 is 15 residues long. The full variable domain, completed using reference TRBV5-4 and TRBJ2-7, is ETGVTQSPTHLIKTRGQQVTLRCSSQSGHNTVSWYQQALGQGPQFIFQYYREEENGRGNFPPRFSGLQFPNYSSELNVNALELDDSALYLCASSDPRANSYEQYFGPGTRLTVT.

The chain uses TRBV7-2 and TRBJ1-5; no clear D gene. Germline-derived CDR1 and CDR2 are SGHTA and FQGNSA. The CDR3 extends over 15 amino acids. V was pared by 4 bases and J by 7 bases, with 17 bases between. Written as DNA, the CDR3 is TGTGCCAGCAGCTCCCTCGGGATAGGAGGCCAGCCCCAGCATTTT. Amino acid sequence: CASSSLGIGGQPQHF.

The V gene is TRBV23-1, the J gene TRBJ2-1; D might be TRBD1 (5 bases). TRBV23-1 is filed as an ORF, its function uncertain. V dropped 6 bases and J dropped 2 bases, with 11 bases sitting between them. The length of the CDR3 is 14 residues. CDR3 bases: TGCGCCAGCAGGTGGACAAGGACCTACAATGAGCAGTTCTTC. Translating it yields CASRWTRTYNEQFF.

The chain joins TRBV7-3 to TRBJ2-5; 8 bases are a match to TRBD1. The CDR3 runs 15 residues. Germline V gives CDR1 SGHTA, CDR2 FQGTGA. V lost 5 bases to trimming and J lost 3 bases; unmatched junction nucleotides: 8. The CDR3, as DNA: TGTGCCAGCAGCCCAGGACAGGGACCCAAAGAGACCCAGTACTTC. Its protein is CASSPGQGPKETQYF.